This TCR beta chain was found in a study of blood T cell repertoires in COVID-19. At the level of the study: Whether acute or convalescent, the COVID-19 samples came from the United States, Italy and Spain. The analysed material was cDNA or gDNA that came from T cells, B-cell-depleted T cells, or PBMCs.

Original processing notes: Amplification of reference gene primers provided the estimated nucleated cell counts. Using immunoSEQ multiplex PCR, the repertoire was profiled, and TCRdb retains in-frame clones only, with some absent. Clonal size and the V and J genes are those of that table, whereas D and trimming came from the DNA. The sample has some 230,000 clones, around 84% seen once. V lost 10 bases and J lost 8, with 18 bases in between. The CDR3 totals 14 residues. Per germline, CDR1 MNHEY and CDR2 SVGAGI. The chain uses TRBV6-5 and TRBJ1-6; D may be TRBD1 (5 bases). The origin of this receptor is a man aged 35 to 55 with acute or convalescent COVID-19. The sequenced sample consisted of peripheral blood. The CDR3 sequence is CATRGVSADSPLHF. DNA of the CDR3: TGTGCCACCAGAGGGGTATCTGCTGATTCACCCCTCCACTTT.